Listed here are 2 T cell receptor beta chains from one sample, sequenced in a study of regulatory T cells in long-lasting Graves disease. Arm-PCR with iRepertoire HTBI primers amplified the CDR3 regions for these TCR beta libraries. TCRdb ran MiXCR on the multiplex PCR reads and lists one entry per CDR3 protein. The table lists 200,000 to 250,000 distinct CDR3 sequences, about 19% of them singletons. Time point meaning: newly diagnosed GD, antithyroid drugs for less than 3 months. Generation of the TCR library employed RNA extracted from PBMCs. This specimen was peripheral blood mononuclear cells (PBMCs), taken at new diagnosis, from a patient treated with antithyroid drugs. These receptors originate from a female donor with Graves disease.

This clonotype was found many times. The chain couples TRBV6-2 or TRBV6-3 to TRBJ1-5, with 7 bases matching TRBD1. Per germline, CDR1 MNHEY and CDR2 SVGEGT. The CDR3 length is 16 residues. J gave up 3 bases and V 2 bases, and 7 bases lay outside the gene matches. The CDR3 DNA follows: TGTGCCAGCAGTTACCCCGGGGACAGAAACAATCAGCCCCAGCATTTT. This gives the protein CASSYPGDRNNQPQHF.

The table lists this clonotype with many counts. This chain links TRBV11-1 with TRBJ2-1; 8 bases fit TRBD2. The germline CDR1 and CDR2 sequences are SGHAT and FQDESV (reference sequence). CDR3 length equals 15 residues. V lost 1 base, J lost 8 bases, and 7 bases stayed unmatched. DNA of the CDR3: TGTGCCAGCAGCTTAGTCGGGGGGGGGCCGGATGAGCAGTTCTTC. Amino acid sequence: CASSLVGGGPDEQFF. Filled out from reference TRBV11-1 and TRBJ2-1, the complete variable domain reads EAEVAQSPRYKITEKSQAVAFWCDPISGHATLYWYRQILGQGPELLVQFQDESVVDDSQLPKDRFSAERLKGVDSTLKIQPAELGDSAMYLCASSLVGGGPDEQFFGPGTRLTVL.